This TCR beta chain was sequenced during a study of lymphopenia after photon versus proton radiotherapy. Study results and caveats: Better survival with proton therapy was suggested as possible, not demonstrated. Larger post-nadir TCR diversity loss correlated inversely with survival in deceased patients. After lymphocyte nadir, photon-treated repertoires showed oligoclonal expansion, especially CD8+ Temra.

CDR3 length: 15 amino acids. With 4 bases removed from V and 3 bases from J, the gap between germline ends came to 16 bases. CDR1 is SGHNT and CDR2 is YYREEE in the germline V gene (reference sequence). This clone has a handful of counts. Its antigen is as yet unknown. Sequencing used immunoSEQ multiplex PCR; TCRdb keeps in-frame clones, though not all of them. The table has tens of thousands of clones, more than 85% seen once. This TCR derives from a woman aged 40 to 50 with cholangiocarcinoma. Sequencing was performed on peripheral blood, taken from a patient treated with photon-based radiotherapy. The chain links TRBV5-4 to TRBJ1-2; D is undetermined. CDR3 in amino acids: CASSLRLTSDYGYTF. The DNA of the CDR3 is TGTGCCAGCAGCCTCCGACTCACCTCGGACTATGGCTACACCTTC.